The 5 T cell receptor beta chains presented below share a single source sample, sequenced in a study of T cell changes during pregnancy in multiple sclerosis. Using immunoSEQ multiplex PCR, the repertoire was profiled, and TCRdb retains in-frame clones only, with some absent. The sample carries 69,000 or so clones, roughly 88% recorded once. Sample: peripheral blood, taken in the third trimester of pregnancy. The receptors were gathered from a female donor with multiple sclerosis, enrolled in a pregnancy study.

The chain links TRBV6-6 to TRBJ2-7, with D possibly TRBD2 on 6 matching bases. From germline, CDR1 is MNHNY and CDR2 SVGAGI (reference sequence). Trimming left V 8 bases short and J 1 base short, with 12 bases between. The CDR3 extends over 13 amino acids. This chain's CDR3 is CASVRDGSYEQYF. The CDR3, as DNA: TGTGCCAGCGTGCGGGACGGTTCCTACGAGCAGTACTTC.

This sequence joins TRBV4-3 and TRBJ2-3; 7 nucleotides line up with TRBD2. Germline CDR1 reads LGHNA; CDR2 reads YSLEER. This CDR3 spans 17 amino acids. The trim removed 4 bases at V and 0 bases at J, leaving 10 bases unmatched. CDR3 in amino acids: CASSREVRGGSTDTQYF. The CDR3 nucleotides read TGCGCCAGCAGCCGGGAGGTGCGGGGAGGGAGCACAGATACGCAGTATTTT.

The chain employs TRBV5-1 and TRBJ2-5, with 9 bases identical to TRBD1. The junction had 7 bases not matched to a gene; V was cut back by 2 bases and J by 5 bases. Germline V CDR1 and CDR2: SGHRS, YFSETQ. CDR3 size: 15 residues. Here the CDR3 reads CASSFGTGPGETQYF. Written as DNA, the CDR3 is TGCGCCAGCAGCTTCGGGACAGGGCCGGGGGAGACCCAGTACTTC. The full variable domain, completed using reference TRBV5-1 and TRBJ2-5, is KAGVTQTPRYLIKTRGQQVTLSCSPISGHRSVSWYQQTPGQGLQFLFEYFSETQRNKGNFPGRFSGRQFSNSRSEMNVSTLELGDSALYLCASSFGTGPGETQYFGPGTRLLVL.

The chain uses TRBV2 and TRBJ1-2; D possibly corresponds to TRBD1 (5 bases). Trimming removed 7 bases at V and 4 bases at J, with 16 bases between. CDR3 size: 14 residues. The germline CDR1 and CDR2 sequences are SNHLY and FYNNEI. Here the CDR3 DNA reads TGTGCCAGCATGCCGGGGGATGGAGGCTATGGCTACACCTTC. Translating gives CASMPGDGGYGYTF.

The V gene is TRBV9, the J gene TRBJ2-7; TRBD2 aligns across 7 bases. Germline values: CDR1 SGDLS, CDR2 YYNGEE. The CDR3 spans 15 residues. The ends lost 0 bases at V and 2 bases at J; junction bases unmatched: 5. The CDR3 DNA is TGTGCCAGCAGCGTAGTTCCAGCGGGAACCTACGAGCAGTACTTC. Translation: CASSVVPAGTYEQYF.